What follows are 31 T cell receptor beta chains derived from one specimen sequenced in a study of CXCR3-negative and CXCR3-positive naive CD8 T cells. Study observations and caveats: CXCR3-positive naive cells had more hydrophobic TRB CDR3s than CXCR3-negative naive cells.

These receptors' targets are unknown. The authors prepared UMI-labeled TRB cDNA libraries by 5' RACE. TCRdb re-analyzed the 5' RACE reads; it lists each CDR3 protein once, without DNA. This repertoire includes roughly 110,000 distinct CDR3 sequences. The sample was naive CXCR3+ CD8+ T cells from blood. Subset given: CD45RO-CCR7+CD27+CD95- naive CD8+ T cells expressing CXCR3 (TNR3+). Receptor source: a human donor in good health. Some clones in this sample may be carry-over from other donors' samples.

This chain uses TRBV20-1 with TRBJ2-7. This CDR3 is 13 amino acids long. In germline, CDR1 is DFQATT, CDR2 SNEGSKA (reference sequence). CDR3 in amino acids: CSARVQNSYEQYF.

The rearrangement joins TRBV11-2 to TRBJ2-1; TCRdb gives TRBD1 as the D gene, but with no DNA this cannot be confirmed. From germline, CDR1 is SGHAT and CDR2 FQNNGV. The CDR3 spans 14 residues. The CDR3 region is CASSSEDRGHEQFF. Filled out from reference TRBV11-2 and TRBJ2-1, the complete variable domain reads EAGVAQSPRYKIIEKRQSVAFWCNPISGHATLYWYQQILGQGPKLLIQFQNNGVVDDSQLPKDRFSAERLKGVDSTLKIQPAKLEDSAVYLCASSSEDRGHEQFFGPGTRLTVL.

The rearrangement uses TRBV27 and TRBJ2-5; with no DNA, the TCRdb D assignment of TRBD1 cannot be verified. Germline V gives CDR1 MNHEY, CDR2 SMNVEV (reference sequence). The CDR3 contains 13 residues. The chain's CDR3 is CASSLAAGETQYF.

This chain joins TRBV29-1 and TRBJ2-7. Germline V gene data show CDR1 as SQVTM and CDR2 as ANQGSEA. The CDR3 runs to 11 residues. The CDR3 protein is CSVDADYEQYF.

The V gene is TRBV10-2, the J gene TRBJ2-5; TCRdb's assignment of TRBD1 cannot be checked, as there is no DNA. Germline CDR1 WSHSY, CDR2 SAAADI. The CDR3 contains 16 residues. CDR3 region: CASSDMDNHEQETQYF.

The chain couples TRBV5-5 to TRBJ2-7; as DNA is missing, the TRBD1 call by TCRdb cannot be tested. Germline values: CDR1 SGHKS, CDR2 YYEKEE (reference sequence). The CDR3 is 14 residues long. CDR3 sequence: CASSLGDRYYEQYF.

This sequence joins TRBV11-2 and TRBJ2-2; without DNA, the TCRdb call of TRBD1 cannot be checked. The CDR3 has 15 amino acids. Germline V CDR1 and CDR2: SGHAT, FQNNGV. The CDR3 reads CASNMGRWETGELFF.

This chain uses TRBV12-3 or TRBV12-4 with TRBJ2-7; TCRdb reports TRBD1, a call that lacks DNA to check it against. This CDR3 contains 12 residues. CDR3 amino acids: CASSSGTYEQYF.

V gene TRBV7-3 combines with J gene TRBJ2-1; TCRdb selects TRBD1, and the lack of DNA leaves this call unchecked. Germline CDR1 and CDR2: SGHTA and FQGTGA. This CDR3 has 17 residues. This CDR3 reads CASSLTSGQASYNEQFF. Combining the CDR3 with reference TRBV7-3 and TRBJ2-1 gives the whole variable domain GAGVSQTPSNKVTEKGKYVELRCDPISGHTALYWYRQSLGQGPEFLIYFQGTGAADDSGLPNDRFFAVRPEGSVSTLKIQRTERGDSAVYLCASSLTSGQASYNEQFFGPGTRLTVL.

The chain has TRBV7-9 and TRBJ1-2; without DNA, the TCRdb call of TRBD1 cannot be checked. This CDR3 region has 14 residues. Germline V lookup: CDR1 SEHNR, CDR2 FQNEAQ (reference sequence). CDR3 region: CASSQRDRGYGYTF. Looking up the rest from reference TRBV7-9 and TRBJ1-2 gives the full variable domain: DTGVSQNPRHKITKRGQNVTFRCDPISEHNRLYWYRQTLGQGPEFLTYFQNEAQLEKSRLLSDRFSAERPKGSFSTLEIQRTEQGDSAMYLCASSQRDRGYGYTFGSGTRLTVV.

The genes are TRBV29-1 and TRBJ2-2; TCRdb's D call, TRBD1, is unchecked because there is no DNA. CDR1 and CDR2 (germline): SQVTM, ANQGSEA. The CDR3 has 14 amino acids. The CDR3 protein is CSVDGGAGTGELFF.

The rearrangement links TRBV20-1 to TRBJ2-7; the TCRdb call, TRBD2, lacks DNA for checking. The CDR3 length is 17 residues. CDR1 is DFQATT, CDR2 SNEGSKA, per germline (reference sequence). The CDR3 reads CSARDRRADSGRYEQYF.

The chain combines TRBV20-1 with TRBJ2-1. The germline gives CDR1 DFQATT, CDR2 SNEGSKA (reference sequence). CDR3 size: 14 residues. Here the CDR3 reads CSARGGGTHNEQFF.

The rearrangement uses TRBV4-1 and TRBJ2-7; TCRdb lists TRBD2, though no DNA is available to test this call. This CDR3 contains 15 residues. Germline V CDR1 and CDR2: MGHRA, YSYEKL. The CDR3 is CASSQVSGPSYEQYF.

The chain links TRBV28 to TRBJ2-7; TCRdb names TRBD1, which stays unverified in the absence of DNA. Germline CDR1 MDHEN, CDR2 SYDVKM. The CDR3 sequence is 14 residues long. CDR3 sequence reads: CASSSPRDRDEQYF.

This rearrangement joins TRBV5-6 to TRBJ1-5. The CDR3 is made up of 13 amino acids. CDR1 is SGHDT and CDR2 is YYEEEE in the germline V gene. The CDR3 is CASSLTSNQPQHF.

V and J are TRBV7-9 and TRBJ2-7; TCRdb indicates TRBD1, and absent DNA this call remains unverified. CDR1 and CDR2 from the germline V gene are SEHNR and FQNEAQ (reference sequence). This CDR3 is 13 amino acids long. The CDR3 sequence: CASSLPGGYEQYF.

The J gene is TRBJ2-7, the V gene TRBV14; with no DNA, the TCRdb D assignment of TRBD1 cannot be verified. Germline V gene lookup returns CDR1 SGHDN and CDR2 FVKESK. The length of the CDR3 is 12 residues. The CDR3 loop is CASSSGRYEQYF.

The chain recombines TRBV18 with TRBJ2-7. CDR1 KGHSH and CDR2 LQKENI come from the germline V gene. This CDR3 spans 16 amino acids. The CDR3 loop is CASSPPFGPDSYEQYF.

V usage is TRBV7-2 and J usage is TRBJ2-7; as DNA is missing, the TRBD1 call by TCRdb cannot be tested. Germline V gene lookup returns CDR1 SGHTA and CDR2 FQGNSA. The CDR3 runs to 14 residues. The CDR3 reads CASSLERGFNEQYF.

The chain employs TRBV7-9 and TRBJ2-5; TCRdb's D call, TRBD2, is unchecked because there is no DNA. Germline CDR1 and CDR2: SEHNR and FQNEAQ (reference sequence). The CDR3 sequence is 16 residues long. CDR3 region: CASRRGTSGTQETQYF.

The chain couples TRBV4-2 to TRBJ1-1; the TCRdb D gene call, TRBD1, has no DNA to confirm it. The CDR3 extends over 14 amino acids. Germline CDR1 reads LGHNA; CDR2 reads YNFKEQ. CDR3 loop: CASSLRTGDTEAFF.

V usage is TRBV7-9 and J usage is TRBJ2-1; the TRBD1 assignment by TCRdb is unverifiable without DNA. From germline, CDR1 is SEHNR and CDR2 FQNEAQ (reference sequence). The CDR3 length is 14 residues. This chain's CDR3 is CASSRSGVYNEQFF.

V is TRBV10-3 and J is TRBJ2-7; TCRdb indicates TRBD2, and absent DNA this call remains unverified. Looked up from germline, CDR1 is ENHRY and CDR2 is SYGVKD. The CDR3 has 16 amino acids. The chain's CDR3 is CAISGATSGGPYEQYF.

This chain connects TRBV20-1 to TRBJ2-7; the TRBD2 assignment by TCRdb is unverifiable without DNA. The CDR3 spans 15 residues. Per the germline V gene, CDR1 is DFQATT and CDR2 is SNEGSKA (reference sequence). The CDR3 sequence: CSARDELALPGEQYF.

This rearrangement joins TRBV4-3 to TRBJ2-3. The length of the CDR3 is 14 residues. Per the germline V gene, CDR1 is LGHNA and CDR2 is YSLEER. This chain's CDR3 is CASSQVLSTDTQYF.

CDR3 residues: CASSLSDRGLTGELFF. The rearrangement joins TRBV5-6 to TRBJ2-2; TCRdb lists TRBD1, though no DNA is available to test this call. The CDR3 length is 16 residues. CDR1 SGHDT and CDR2 YYEEEE come from the germline V gene.

The rearrangement links TRBV29-1 to TRBJ2-7; TCRdb names TRBD1, which stays unverified in the absence of DNA. This CDR3 region has 14 residues. Looked up from germline, CDR1 is SQVTM and CDR2 is ANQGSEA. The CDR3 loop reads CSVSGQGETYEQYF.

V usage is TRBV28 and J usage is TRBJ1-5; TCRdb's assignment of TRBD1 cannot be checked, as there is no DNA. The germline CDR1 and CDR2 sequences are MDHEN and SYDVKM. The CDR3 totals 21 residues. This CDR3 is CASSLRDTVQPEMYSNQPQHF.

The V call is TRBV29-1, the J call TRBJ2-1. The germline V gene encodes CDR1 SQVTM and CDR2 ANQGSEA. The CDR3 sequence is 13 residues long. The CDR3 loop is CSVWQENYNEQFF.

V and J are TRBV19 and TRBJ2-7. CDR1 is LNHDA, CDR2 SQIVND, per germline (reference sequence). This CDR3 contains 16 residues. The CDR3 sequence: CASSIDLRLDSYEQYF. Variable domain in full (rest from reference TRBV19 and TRBJ2-7): DGGITQSPKYLFRKEGQNVTLSCEQNLNHDAMYWYRQDPGQGLRLIYYSQIVNDFQKGDIAEGYSVSREKKESFPLTVTSAQKNPTAFYLCASSIDLRLDSYEQYFGPGTRLTVT.